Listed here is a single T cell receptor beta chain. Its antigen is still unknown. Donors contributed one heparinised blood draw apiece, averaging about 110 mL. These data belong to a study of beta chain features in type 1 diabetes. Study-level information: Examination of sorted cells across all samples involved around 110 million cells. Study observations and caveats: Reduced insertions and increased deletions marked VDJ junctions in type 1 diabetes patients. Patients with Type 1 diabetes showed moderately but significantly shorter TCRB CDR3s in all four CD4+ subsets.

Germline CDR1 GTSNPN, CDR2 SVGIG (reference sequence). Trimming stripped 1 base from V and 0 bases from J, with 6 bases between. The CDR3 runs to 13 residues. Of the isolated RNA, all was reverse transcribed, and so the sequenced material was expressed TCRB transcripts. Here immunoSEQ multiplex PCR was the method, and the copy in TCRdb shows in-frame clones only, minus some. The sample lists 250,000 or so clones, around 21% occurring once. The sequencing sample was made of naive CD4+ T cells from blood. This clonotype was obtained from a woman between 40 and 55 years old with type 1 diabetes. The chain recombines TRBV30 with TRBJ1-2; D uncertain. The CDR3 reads CAWSGPANYGYTF. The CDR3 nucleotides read TGTGCCTGGAGTGGGCCAGCTAACTATGGCTACACCTTC.